A single sample gave rise to the 29 T cell receptor beta chains below, sequenced in a study of intratumoral heterogeneity in liver cancer. Here immunoSEQ multiplex PCR was the method, and the copy in TCRdb shows in-frame clones only, minus some. The sample carries 20,000 or so clones, just under 75% recorded once. Specimen: tumor-adjacent normal tissue, collected before any cancer treatment. These receptors were taken from a woman between 70 and 85 years old with hepatocellular carcinoma.

The chain has TRBV19 and TRBJ2-2, with TRBD2 identical over 8 bases. Germline V gives CDR1 LNHDA, CDR2 SQIVND (reference sequence). V trimming: 5 bases; J trimming: 8 bases; junction bases outside the gene matches: 13. This CDR3 region has 16 residues. In DNA form, the CDR3 reads TGTGCCAGTAGTCCCGGGACTAGGCTCCCGCGAGGGGAGCTGTTTTTT. It codes for CASSPGTRLPRGELFF.

With respect to this clone: This CDR3 is also generated by other DNA sequences in the sample. The chain recombines TRBV15 with TRBJ2-2; D is possibly TRBD1 (5 bases). Trimming stripped 1 base from V and 6 bases from J, with 6 bases between. This CDR3 is built from 13 residues. In germline, CDR1 is LNHNV, CDR2 YYDKDF (reference sequence). The CDR3 nucleotides read TGTGCCACCAGCAGAGCAGGGCCCGGGGAGCTGTTTTTT. This gives the protein CATSRAGPGELFF. Drawing the rest from reference TRBV15 and TRBJ2-2, the complete variable domain is DAMVIQNPRYQVTQFGKPVTLSCSQTLNHNVMYWYQQKSSQAPKLLFHYYDKDFNNEADTPDNFQSRRPNTSFCFLDIRSPGLGDTAMYLCATSRAGPGELFFGEGSRLTVL.

This chain links TRBV3-1 (or the pseudogene TRBV3-2) with TRBJ2-7, with 7 positions matching TRBD1. Germline CDR1 is LGHDT and CDR2 is YNNKEL (reference sequence). Losses at the gene ends were 4 bases for V and 2 bases for J; bases not matched to a gene: 8. The CDR3 sequence is 15 residues long. The CDR3 coding sequence is TGTGCCAGCAGCCCAGGGGGTTCTATTACCTACGAGCAGTACTTC. Amino acids: CASSPGGSITYEQYF.

The chain carries TRBV6-5 and TRBJ1-1; TRBD1 might be the D (5 bases). The germline V and J ends were trimmed by 11 bases and 4 bases, with 17 bases remaining between them. CDR3 length: 13 residues. Germline lookup yields CDR1 MNHEY and CDR2 SVGAGI. The CDR3 sequence: CADWDPGPTEAFF. As DNA, the CDR3 is TGTGCCGACTGGGACCCGGGTCCCACTGAAGCTTTCTTT.

This sequence joins TRBV9 and TRBJ2-3; possible D gene TRBD2, 6 bases. The V end was cut by 3 bases, the J end by 0 bases, with 14 bases between. Germline loops: CDR1 SGDLS, CDR2 YYNGEE. This CDR3 is 16 amino acids long. CDR3 in amino acids: CASSAFTSSSTDTQYF. DNA for the CDR3: TGTGCCAGCAGCGCATTTACTAGCTCTAGCACAGATACGCAGTATTTT.

In its sample, this clone is medium-sized. The V and J genes are TRBV2 and TRBJ2-7; D perhaps matches TRBD1 (6 bases). CDR3 length: 14 residues. V was shortened by 2 bases and J by 6 bases, with 14 bases between the two germline ends. Germline V lookup: CDR1 SNHLY, CDR2 FYNNEI. The CDR3 protein is CASSEWDTNSEQYF. CDR3 bases: TGTGCCAGCAGTGAATGGGACACAAACAGCGAGCAGTACTTC.

This rearrangement joins TRBV15 to TRBJ2-7, with TRBD1 identical over 7 bases. The CDR3 has 15 amino acids. V dropped 3 bases and J dropped 5; count of bases not matched to a gene: 10. Germline CDR1 reads LNHNV; CDR2 reads YYDKDF (reference sequence). The CDR3 DNA is TGTGCCACCAGCAGCGACACAACAGGGGTGGACGAGCAGTACTTC. Encoded protein: CATSSDTTGVDEQYF.

This chain joins TRBV28 and TRBJ2-2; 7 bases agree with TRBD2. J was trimmed by 4 bases and V by 5 bases; bases with no gene match: 13. The CDR3 consists of 17 residues. Germline values: CDR1 MDHEN, CDR2 SYDVKM. This chain's CDR3 is CASSRRDLAVLTGELFF. The CDR3 DNA follows: TGTGCCAGCAGTCGCCGAGACCTAGCGGTCCTCACCGGGGAGCTGTTTTTT.

This chain links TRBV7-2 with TRBJ2-7, with 8 bases that match TRBD2. The V and J ends lost 5 bases and 4 bases, in that order; junction bases with no gene match: 10. In germline, CDR1 is SGHTA, CDR2 FQGNSA. The CDR3 loop spans 15 amino acids. In DNA, the CDR3 is TGTGCCAGCAGCGTGACTAGCGAAAGAGGGTACGAGCAGTACTTC. Its translation is CASSVTSERGYEQYF.

The chain recombines TRBV14 with TRBJ1-1; D call uncertain. CDR1 SGHDN and CDR2 FVKESK come from the germline V gene. The CDR3 spans 14 residues. With 2 bases removed from V and 9 bases from J, the gap between germline ends came to 16 bases. The CDR3 nucleotides are TGTGCCAGCAGCCAACTTTGGGAGGGTCGTCAAGCTTTCTTT. It is translated as CASSQLWEGRQAFF.

The chain links TRBV28 to TRBJ1-2, with TRBD1 identical over 7 bases. The CDR3 is 15 amino acids. CDR1 and CDR2 (germline): MDHEN, SYDVKM. Unmatched junction bases numbered 9, after V lost 6 bases and J lost 2 bases. The CDR3 nucleotides read TGTGCCAGCAGGCCTCATCAGACAGGGAACTATGGCTACACCTTC. The encoded protein is CASRPHQTGNYGYTF.

This clone has a single count. The chain links TRBV4-2 to TRBJ1-4; D unresolved. CDR3 length: 13 residues. The germline V gene encodes CDR1 LGHNA and CDR2 YNFKEQ. Between the trimmed V and J ends, which lost 0 bases and 8 bases, there was a span of 7 bases. CDR3 DNA: TGTGCCAGCAGCCAAGATCCCCTGGAAAAACTGTTTTTT. Translation: CASSQDPLEKLFF.

J is TRBJ2-1 and V is TRBV5-1; D might be TRBD2 (5 bases). V was pared by 1 base and J by 3 bases, with 8 bases between. CDR3 length equals 14 residues. The germline CDR1 and CDR2 sequences are SGHRS and YFSETQ. The CDR3 here is CASSLTRNYNEQFF. The CDR3 DNA reads as TGCGCCAGCAGCTTGACTAGAAACTACAATGAGCAGTTCTTC.

The gene calls are TRBV11-2 and TRBJ1-6; 7 nucleotides match TRBD1. The germline gives CDR1 SGHAT, CDR2 FQNNGV. Trimming took 3 bases from V and 0 from J; bases not matched to a gene: 8. The CDR3 runs 18 residues. CDR3 in amino acids: CASSLGRGESSYNSPLHF. CDR3 DNA sequence: TGTGCCAGCAGCTTGGGCAGGGGGGAGAGCTCCTATAATTCACCCCTCCACTTT.

This clone was counted a single time. The chain combines TRBV6-1 with TRBJ2-5, with D perhaps matching TRBD1 or TRBD2 (6 bases each). This CDR3 has 13 residues. V shed 1 base and J shed 7 bases, with 10 bases lying between them. Germline CDR1 and CDR2: MNHNS and SASEGT. CDR3: CASSEVGGGTQYF. The CDR3 nucleotides read TGTGCCAGCAGTGAAGTTGGAGGGGGGACCCAGTACTTC.

The chain recombines TRBV5-6 with TRBJ2-1; D is unclear. This CDR3 has 12 amino acids. Trimming took 3 bases from V and 4 from J, leaving 5 bases between them. Germline CDR1 reads SGHDT; CDR2 reads YYEEEE. The CDR3 DNA follows: TGTGCCAGCAGCTCAGAATACAATGAGCAGTTCTTC. Translating gives CASSSEYNEQFF.

Only a few counts were recorded for this clone. V and J are TRBV6-2 or TRBV6-3 and TRBJ1-1, with a possible D match to TRBD1 (5 bases). The germline V and J ends were trimmed by 0 bases and 1 base, with 9 bases remaining between them. Germline-derived CDR1 and CDR2 are MNHEY and SVGEGT. There are 15 residues in the CDR3. The CDR3: CASSYSGRANTEAFF. CDR3 DNA: TGTGCCAGCAGTTACTCTGGCAGGGCGAACACTGAAGCTTTCTTT.

The count of this clone is one. This chain links TRBV1 with TRBJ2-1; the table's D call of TRBD2 was not tested on the DNA. TRBV1 is reported as a pseudogene. The CDR3 covers 11 residues. CDR3 bases: TGCACCAGCAGCCATGTAAATGAGCAGTTCTTC. It codes for CTSSHVNEQFF.

This chain connects TRBV5-1 to TRBJ2-3, with 9 nucleotides matching TRBD2. The CDR3 is made up of 16 amino acids. CDR1 SGHRS and CDR2 YFSETQ come from the germline V gene. J gave up 2 bases and V 5 bases, and 9 bases lay outside the gene matches. In DNA, the CDR3 is TGCGCCAGCAGTTCCCCTAGCGGGAAACCCACAGATACGCAGTATTTT. Translating it yields CASSSPSGKPTDTQYF.

This clone was seen once. V is TRBV4-1 and J is TRBJ2-7, with D possibly TRBD1 on 7 matching bases. This CDR3 spans 17 amino acids. V lost 0 bases to trimming and J lost 1 base, with 16 bases between them. The germline gives CDR1 MGHRA, CDR2 YSYEKL. The CDR3 DNA reads as TGCGCCAGCAGCCAAGATCCCCCCTCAGGGGGGTCCTACGAGCAGTACTTC. Protein sequence: CASSQDPPSGGSYEQYF.

The chain employs TRBV25-1 and TRBJ2-7; 8 bases map to TRBD1. This CDR3 spans 13 amino acids. The V gene's germline CDR1 is MGHDK and CDR2 SYGVNS. Trimming removed 5 bases from V and 5 bases from J; junction bases left unmatched: 5. CDR3 nucleotide sequence: TGTGCCAGCAGTTCGACAGGGGTCCACGAGCAGTACTTC. This encodes CASSSTGVHEQYF.

The chain joins TRBV10-3 to TRBJ1-4; the D is unclear. The CDR3 is 16 residues long. From germline, CDR1 is ENHRY and CDR2 SYGVKD. V dropped 3 bases and J dropped 0 bases, with 11 bases sitting between them. The CDR3 region has the DNA TGTGCCATCAGTGAAAGAACAGACTCAACTAATGAAAAACTGTTTTTT. This translates into CAISERTDSTNEKLFF.

This chain joins TRBV20-1 and TRBJ1-6, with D unresolved. The CDR3 runs 15 residues. V was shortened by 3 bases and J by 0 bases, with 9 bases between the two germline ends. The V gene's germline CDR1 is DFQATT and CDR2 SNEGSKA (reference sequence). The CDR3: CSASLRRSYNSPLHF. The CDR3 bases are TGCAGTGCTAGTCTCAGACGCTCCTATAATTCACCCCTCCACTTT.

V is TRBV6-2 or TRBV6-3 and J is TRBJ2-2, with D tentatively TRBD1 (5 bases). From germline, CDR1 is MNHEY and CDR2 SVGEGT. V lost 1 base, J lost 7 bases, and 13 bases lay in between. CDR3 size: 15 residues. The CDR3 nucleotides are TGTGCCAGCAGTTACTACGCAGGGATGGTCGGGGAGCTGTTTTTT. This gives the protein CASSYYAGMVGELFF.

The chain's CDR3 is CASSQVGGQGASDTQYF. DNA for the CDR3: TGTGCCAGCAGCCAAGTTGGGGGGCAGGGGGCTTCAGATACGCAGTATTTT. The rearrangement joins TRBV3-1 (or the pseudogene TRBV3-2) to TRBJ2-3; 8 positions agree with TRBD1. V lost 1 base, J lost 4 bases, and 10 bases stayed unmatched. CDR1 and CDR2 from the germline V gene are LGHDT and YNNKEL (reference sequence). This CDR3 is built from 17 residues.

This clone was recorded once. This chain joins TRBV14 and TRBJ2-3; D may be TRBD1 (7 bases). The CDR3 totals 13 residues. Germline V lookup: CDR1 SGHDN, CDR2 FVKESK. With 3 bases removed from V and 9 bases from J, the gap between germline ends came to 13 bases. The CDR3 is CASSHASGGTQYF. The DNA of the CDR3 is TGTGCCAGCAGCCATGCCTCAGGGGGGACGCAGTATTTT.

This chain uses TRBV28 with TRBJ1-1; 8 nucleotides agree with TRBD1. The J segment lost 1 base and the V segment lost 3 bases, leaving 4 bases of the junction unmatched. Germline V CDR1 and CDR2: MDHEN, SYDVKM. CDR3 length: 15 residues. The CDR3 nucleotides are TGTGCCAGCAGTTTGGGCAGGGGGCCGAACACTGAAGCTTTCTTT. It translates to CASSLGRGPNTEAFF. The variable domain in full, completed from reference TRBV28 and TRBJ1-1, reads DVKVTQSSRYLVKRTGEKVFLECVQDMDHENMFWYRQDPGLGLRLIYFSYDVKMKEKGDIPEGYSVSREKKERFSLILESASTNQTSMYLCASSLGRGPNTEAFFGQGTRLTVV.

This chain connects TRBV11-2 to TRBJ2-1, with 9 bases matching TRBD2. Germline CDR1 SGHAT, CDR2 FQNNGV. Losses at the gene ends were 1 base for V and 5 bases for J; bases not matched to a gene: 3. The CDR3 has 15 amino acids. This CDR3 reads CASSLGSSGNNEQFF. In DNA, the CDR3 is TGTGCCAGCAGCTTAGGGTCTAGCGGGAACAATGAGCAGTTCTTC.

J is TRBJ2-2 and V is TRBV11-3, with unresolved D. The CDR3 consists of 12 residues. Trimming took 5 bases from V and 5 from J, leaving 6 bases between them. CDR1 and CDR2 from the germline V gene are SGHNT and YENEEA. The CDR3 nucleotides are TGTGCCAGCAGCCCCAGAACCGGGGAGCTGTTTTTT. It yields the protein CASSPRTGELFF.